The present entry profiles one T cell receptor beta chain with its context. Repertoires were generated with immunoSEQ multiplex PCR, while TCRdb's copy carries only in-frame clones and drops some. Counted here are roughly 2.2 million clones, 85% to 95% occurring once; the ten biggest clones make up about 0.37%. The data were taken from a study of shared clonotypes between healthy human individuals. The CDR3 runs 15 residues. Trimming left V 5 bases short and J 6 bases short, with 18 bases between. Looked up from germline, CDR1 is SGHTA and CDR2 is FQGNSA. The chain uses TRBV7-2 and TRBJ2-3; perhaps TRBD1 as D (5 bases). Sample: naive CD4+ T cells from PBMCs. Subset: CD45RA+ positively selected. The TCR sequence derives from a man between 18 and 29 years old in good health. Some clones in this sample may be carry-over from other donors' samples. This CDR3 is CASSPTGGQVDTQYF. CDR3 sequence (DNA): TGTGCCAGCAGCCCAACAGGCGGTCAAGTGGATACGCAGTATTTT.